This TCR beta chain appears in the sequencing data of a study of blood T cell repertoires in COVID-19. Looking at the study overall: The samples span acute and convalescent COVID-19 from the United States, Italy and Spain.

Method: immunoSEQ multiplex PCR; TCRdb's copy keeps in-frame clones and lacks some. This table has around 170,000 clones, roughly 85% appearing once. The CDR3 consists of 15 residues. In germline, CDR1 is SEHNR, CDR2 FQNEAQ (reference sequence). The ends were cut back, 5 bases at V and 7 bases at J, with 18 bases in the middle. This sequence joins TRBV7-9 and TRBJ1-5; D gene uncertain. Sequencing was performed on peripheral blood. The clonotype was recovered from a man over 45 with active or convalescent COVID-19. CDR3 DNA: TGTGCCAGCAGCCCCAGCTGGCGGGCAGGACAGCCCCAGCATTTT. Encoded protein: CASSPSWRAGQPQHF.